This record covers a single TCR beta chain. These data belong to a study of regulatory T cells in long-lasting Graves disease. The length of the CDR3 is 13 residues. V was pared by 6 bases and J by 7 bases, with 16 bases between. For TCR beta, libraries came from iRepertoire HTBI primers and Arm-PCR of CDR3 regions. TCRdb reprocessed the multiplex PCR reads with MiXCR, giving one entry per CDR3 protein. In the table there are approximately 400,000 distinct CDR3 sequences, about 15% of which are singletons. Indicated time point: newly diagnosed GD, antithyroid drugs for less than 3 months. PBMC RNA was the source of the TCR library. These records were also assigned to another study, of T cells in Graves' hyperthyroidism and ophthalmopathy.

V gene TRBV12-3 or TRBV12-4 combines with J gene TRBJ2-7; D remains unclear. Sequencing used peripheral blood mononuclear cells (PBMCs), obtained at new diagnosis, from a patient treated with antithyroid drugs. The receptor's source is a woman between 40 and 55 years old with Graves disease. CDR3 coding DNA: TGTGCCAGCAGCACCGCAGAACGTGTAGAGCAGTACTTC. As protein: CASSTAERVEQYF.